This T cell receptor beta chain was observed in a study of CD8 T cells in ankylosing spondylitis. Study-wide findings and caveats: From matched ankylosing spondylitis synovial fluid, disease-linked clones were reportedly recovered at significantly enriched levels. Relatively scarce in peripheral blood, disease-linked clones were CD8+.

The authors made TCR beta libraries by quantitative 5'-RACE with molecular barcodes. In TCRdb, the 5' RACE reads were re-called with MiXCR into one record per CDR3 protein. Among hundreds of thousands of distinct CDR3 sequences listed, roughly 8.6% were seen once. This clonotype has a count of ten or more. Its antigen is currently unknown. Germline V CDR1 and CDR2: SEHNR, FQNEAQ (reference sequence). The junction had 8 bases not matched to a gene; V was cut back by 5 bases and J by 2 bases. This CDR3 has 16 residues. This TCR came from a male donor with ankylosing spondylitis or in good health (not recorded which). The gene calls are TRBV7-9 and TRBJ2-7; the match to TRBD1 covers 11 bases. Source material: blood, either unsorted or a sorted T cell fraction (not recorded which). The CDR3: CASSKGTGGRAYEQYF. Written as DNA, the CDR3 is TGTGCCAGCAGCAAAGGGACAGGGGGGAGGGCCTACGAGCAGTACTTC.